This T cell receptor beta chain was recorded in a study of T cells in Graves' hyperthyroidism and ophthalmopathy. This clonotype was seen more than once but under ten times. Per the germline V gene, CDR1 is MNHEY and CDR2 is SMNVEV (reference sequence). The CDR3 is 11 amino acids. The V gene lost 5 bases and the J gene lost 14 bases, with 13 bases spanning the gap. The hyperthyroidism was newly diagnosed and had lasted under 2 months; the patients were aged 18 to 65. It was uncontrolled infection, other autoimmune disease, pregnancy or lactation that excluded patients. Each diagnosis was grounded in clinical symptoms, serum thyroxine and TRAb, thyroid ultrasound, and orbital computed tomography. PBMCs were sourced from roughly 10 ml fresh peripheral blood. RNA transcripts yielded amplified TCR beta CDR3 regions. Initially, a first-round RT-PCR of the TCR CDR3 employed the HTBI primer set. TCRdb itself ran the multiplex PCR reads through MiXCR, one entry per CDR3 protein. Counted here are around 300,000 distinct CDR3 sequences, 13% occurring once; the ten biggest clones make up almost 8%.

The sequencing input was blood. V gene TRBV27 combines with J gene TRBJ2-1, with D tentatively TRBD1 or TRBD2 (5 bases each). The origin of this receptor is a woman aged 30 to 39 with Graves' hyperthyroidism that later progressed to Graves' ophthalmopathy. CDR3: CASSDRDQEFF. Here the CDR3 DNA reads TGTGCCAGCAGTGACCGGGACCAGGAGTTCTTC.